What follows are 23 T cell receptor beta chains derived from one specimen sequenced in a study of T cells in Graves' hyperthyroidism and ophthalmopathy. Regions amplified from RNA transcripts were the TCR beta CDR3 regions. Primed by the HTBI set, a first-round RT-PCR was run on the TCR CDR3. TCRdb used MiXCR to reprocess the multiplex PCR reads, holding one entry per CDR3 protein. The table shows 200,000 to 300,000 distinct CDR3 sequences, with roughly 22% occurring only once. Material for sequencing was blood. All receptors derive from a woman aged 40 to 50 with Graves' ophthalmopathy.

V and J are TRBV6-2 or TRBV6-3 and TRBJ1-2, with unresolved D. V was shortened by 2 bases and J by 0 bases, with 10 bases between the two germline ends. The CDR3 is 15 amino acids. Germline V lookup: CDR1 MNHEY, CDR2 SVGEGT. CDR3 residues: CASSYSQDPNYGYTF. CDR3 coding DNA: TGTGCCAGCAGTTACAGTCAGGACCCTAACTATGGCTACACCTTC.

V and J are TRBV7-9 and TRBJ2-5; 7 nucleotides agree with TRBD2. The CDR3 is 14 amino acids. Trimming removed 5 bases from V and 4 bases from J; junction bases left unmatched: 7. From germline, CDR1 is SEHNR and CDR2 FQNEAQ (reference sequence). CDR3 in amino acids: CASSPRLARETQYF. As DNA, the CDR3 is TGTGCCAGCAGCCCTAGACTAGCTAGAGAGACCCAGTACTTC.

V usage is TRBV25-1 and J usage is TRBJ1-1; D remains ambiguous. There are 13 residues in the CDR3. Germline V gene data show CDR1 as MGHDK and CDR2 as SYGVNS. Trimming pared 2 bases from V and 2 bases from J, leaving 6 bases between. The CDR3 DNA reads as TGTGCCAGCAGTGAACTTTCAAACACTGAAGCTTTCTTT. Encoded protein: CASSELSNTEAFF.

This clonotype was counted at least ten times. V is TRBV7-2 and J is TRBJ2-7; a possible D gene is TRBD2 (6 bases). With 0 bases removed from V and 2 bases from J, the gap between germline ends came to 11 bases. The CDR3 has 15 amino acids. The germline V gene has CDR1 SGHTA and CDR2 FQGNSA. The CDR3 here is CASSLAFGGPYEQYF. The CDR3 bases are TGTGCCAGCAGCTTAGCGTTCGGGGGACCCTACGAGCAGTACTTC.

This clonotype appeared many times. CDR3 residues: CASRGGPGLAAPDGSYEQYF. The CDR3 DNA reads as TGTGCCAGCAGAGGGGGACCGGGACTAGCGGCCCCGGACGGCTCCTACGAGCAGTACTTC. This rearrangement joins TRBV25-1 to TRBJ2-7; TRBD2 aligns across 11 bases. There are 20 residues in the CDR3. Germline V gives CDR1 MGHDK, CDR2 SYGVNS. With V trimmed by 6 bases and J by 0 bases, 19 bases remained unmatched.

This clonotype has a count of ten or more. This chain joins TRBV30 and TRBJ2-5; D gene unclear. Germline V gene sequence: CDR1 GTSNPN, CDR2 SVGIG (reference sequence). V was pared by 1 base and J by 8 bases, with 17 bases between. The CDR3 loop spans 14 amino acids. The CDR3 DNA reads TGTGCCTGGAGTGACCCAAACTGGTACCAAACCCAGTACTTC. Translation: CAWSDPNWYQTQYF.

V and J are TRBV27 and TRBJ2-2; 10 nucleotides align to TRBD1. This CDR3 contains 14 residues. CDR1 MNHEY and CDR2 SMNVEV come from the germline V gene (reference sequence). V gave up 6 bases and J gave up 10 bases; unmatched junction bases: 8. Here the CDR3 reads CASRPGQGYAELFF. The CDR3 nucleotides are TGTGCCAGCAGGCCGGGACAGGGGTATGCGGAGCTGTTTTTT.

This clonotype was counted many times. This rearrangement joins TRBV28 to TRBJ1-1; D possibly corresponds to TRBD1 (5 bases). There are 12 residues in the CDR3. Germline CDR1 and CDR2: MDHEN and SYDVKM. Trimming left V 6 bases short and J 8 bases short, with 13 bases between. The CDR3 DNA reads TGTGCCAGCAGCACAACTAGGACAGAAGCTTTCTTT. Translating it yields CASSTTRTEAFF.

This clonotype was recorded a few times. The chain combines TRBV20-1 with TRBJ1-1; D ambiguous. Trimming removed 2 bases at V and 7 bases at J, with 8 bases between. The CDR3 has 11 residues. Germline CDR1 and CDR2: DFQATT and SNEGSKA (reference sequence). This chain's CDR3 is CSARPQIEAFF. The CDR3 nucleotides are TGCAGTGCTAGACCGCAGATTGAAGCTTTCTTT.

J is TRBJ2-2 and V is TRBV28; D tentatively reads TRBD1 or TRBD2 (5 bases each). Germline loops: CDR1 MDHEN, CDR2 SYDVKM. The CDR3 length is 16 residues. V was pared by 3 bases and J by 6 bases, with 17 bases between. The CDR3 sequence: CASSLGRDRPSGELFF. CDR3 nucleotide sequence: TGTGCCAGCAGTTTGGGTCGGGACCGACCATCCGGGGAGCTGTTTTTT.

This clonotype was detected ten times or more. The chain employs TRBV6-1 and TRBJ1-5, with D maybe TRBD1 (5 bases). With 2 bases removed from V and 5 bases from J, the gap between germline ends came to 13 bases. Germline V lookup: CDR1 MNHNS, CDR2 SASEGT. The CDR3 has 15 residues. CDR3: CASSEWGVSDQPQHF. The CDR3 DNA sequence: TGTGCCAGCAGTGAATGGGGGGTTTCGGATCAGCCCCAGCATTTT.

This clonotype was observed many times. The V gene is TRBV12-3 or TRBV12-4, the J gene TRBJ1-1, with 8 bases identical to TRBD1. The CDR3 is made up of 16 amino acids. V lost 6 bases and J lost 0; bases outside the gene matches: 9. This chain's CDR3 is CASSPWTGLLNTEAFF. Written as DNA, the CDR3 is TGTGCCAGCAGCCCCTGGACAGGGCTGTTGAACACTGAAGCTTTCTTT.

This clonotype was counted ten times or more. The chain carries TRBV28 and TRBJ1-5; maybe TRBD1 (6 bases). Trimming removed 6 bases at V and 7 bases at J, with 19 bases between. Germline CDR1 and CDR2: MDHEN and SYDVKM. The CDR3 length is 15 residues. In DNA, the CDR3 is TGTGCCAGCAGCCTCAGGTCGGGGGCGAGGCAGCCCCAGCATTTT. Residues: CASSLRSGARQPQHF. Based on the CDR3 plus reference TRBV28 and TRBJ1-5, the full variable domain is DVKVTQSSRYLVKRTGEKVFLECVQDMDHENMFWYRQDPGLGLRLIYFSYDVKMKEKGDIPEGYSVSREKKERFSLILESASTNQTSMYLCASSLRSGARQPQHFGDGTRLSIL.

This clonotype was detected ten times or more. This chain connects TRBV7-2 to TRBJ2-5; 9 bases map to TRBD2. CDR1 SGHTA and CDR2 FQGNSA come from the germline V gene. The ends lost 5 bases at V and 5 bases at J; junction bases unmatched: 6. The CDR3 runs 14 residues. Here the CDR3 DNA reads TGTGCCAGCAGCCGTAGCGGGAGTCTGGAGACCCAGTACTTC. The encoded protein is CASSRSGSLETQYF. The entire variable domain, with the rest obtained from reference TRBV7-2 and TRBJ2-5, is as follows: GAGVSQSPSNKVTEKGKDVELRCDPISGHTALYWYRQSLGQGLEFLIYFQGNSAPDKSGLPSDRFSAERTGGSVSTLTIQRTQQEDSAVYLCASSRSGSLETQYFGPGTRLLVL.

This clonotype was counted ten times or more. The chain's CDR3 is CASSPGQGEIFNQPQHF. CDR3 DNA sequence: TGTGCCAGCAGCCCGGGACAGGGAGAAATTTTTAATCAGCCCCAGCATTTT. The chain uses TRBV7-8 and TRBJ1-5, with TRBD1 identical over 9 bases. V shed 5 bases and J 4 bases; nucleotides not matched to a gene: 12. The CDR3 loop spans 17 amino acids. CDR1 SGHVS and CDR2 FQNEAQ come from the germline V gene.

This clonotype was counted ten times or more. CDR3 sequence (DNA): TGCAGTGCTAGTAAGGGACAGGGGGCGTACGGGCAGCCCCAGCATTTT. It specifies CSASKGQGAYGQPQHF. The rearrangement uses TRBV20-1 and TRBJ1-5; 12 bases line up with TRBD1. From germline, CDR1 is DFQATT and CDR2 SNEGSKA (reference sequence). The CDR3 spans 16 residues. V shed 3 bases, J shed 7 bases, and the junction held 10 bases outside the gene matches.

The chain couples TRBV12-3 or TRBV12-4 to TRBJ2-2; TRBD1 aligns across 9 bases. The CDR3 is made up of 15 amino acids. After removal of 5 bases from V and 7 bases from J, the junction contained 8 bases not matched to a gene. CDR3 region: CASSTAGTGNGELFF. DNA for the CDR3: TGTGCCAGCAGTACCGCCGGGACAGGGAACGGGGAGCTGTTTTTT.

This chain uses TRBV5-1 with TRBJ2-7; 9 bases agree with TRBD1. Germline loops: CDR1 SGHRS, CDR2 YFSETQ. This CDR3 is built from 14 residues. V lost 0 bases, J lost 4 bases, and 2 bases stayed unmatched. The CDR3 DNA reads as TGCGCCAGCAGCTTGGACAGGGGGCGGTACGAGCAGTACTTC. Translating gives CASSLDRGRYEQYF.

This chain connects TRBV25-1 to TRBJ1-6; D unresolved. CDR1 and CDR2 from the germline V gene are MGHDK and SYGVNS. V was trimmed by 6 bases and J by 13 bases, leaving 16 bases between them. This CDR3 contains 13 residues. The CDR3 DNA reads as TGTGCCAGCAGGGATAAGTCACAAACGCCCCTCCACTTT. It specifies CASRDKSQTPLHF.

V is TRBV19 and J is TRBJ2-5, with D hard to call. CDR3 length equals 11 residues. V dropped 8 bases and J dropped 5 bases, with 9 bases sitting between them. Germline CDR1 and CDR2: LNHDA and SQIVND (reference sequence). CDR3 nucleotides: TGTGCCAGTGGAAGGCGTGAGACCCAGTACTTC. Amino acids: CASGRRETQYF.

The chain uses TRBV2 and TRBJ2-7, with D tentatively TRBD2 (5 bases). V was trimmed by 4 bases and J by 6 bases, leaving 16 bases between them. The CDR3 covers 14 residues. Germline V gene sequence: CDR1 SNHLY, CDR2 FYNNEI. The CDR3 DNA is TGTGCCAGCAGTGCCTGGACGGACTGGGCCGAGCAGTACTTC. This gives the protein CASSAWTDWAEQYF.

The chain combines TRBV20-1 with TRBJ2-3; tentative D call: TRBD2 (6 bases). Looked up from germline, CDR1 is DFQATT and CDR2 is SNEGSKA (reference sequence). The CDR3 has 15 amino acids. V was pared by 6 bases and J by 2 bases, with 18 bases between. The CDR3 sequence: CSAHISGLLTDTQYF. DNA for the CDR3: TGCAGTGCCCATATCAGCGGGCTACTCACAGATACGCAGTATTTT.

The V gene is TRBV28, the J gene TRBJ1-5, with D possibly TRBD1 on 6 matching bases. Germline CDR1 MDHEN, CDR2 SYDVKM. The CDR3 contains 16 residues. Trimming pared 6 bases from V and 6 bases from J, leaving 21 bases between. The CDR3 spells CASRDDIRGISQPQHF. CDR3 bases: TGTGCCAGCAGAGACGACATCAGGGGAATCAGTCAGCCCCAGCATTTT.